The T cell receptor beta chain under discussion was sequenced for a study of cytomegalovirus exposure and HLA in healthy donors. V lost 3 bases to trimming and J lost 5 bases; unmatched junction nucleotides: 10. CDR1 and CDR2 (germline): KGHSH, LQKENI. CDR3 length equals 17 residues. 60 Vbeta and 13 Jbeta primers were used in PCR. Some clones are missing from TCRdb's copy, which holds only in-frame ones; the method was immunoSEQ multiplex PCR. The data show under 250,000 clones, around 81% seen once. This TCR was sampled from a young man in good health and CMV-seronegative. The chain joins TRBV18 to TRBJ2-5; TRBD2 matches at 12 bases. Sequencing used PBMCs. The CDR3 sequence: CASSPWTSGITGETQYF. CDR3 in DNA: TGTGCCAGCTCACCCTGGACTAGCGGGATAACCGGGGAGACCCAGTACTTC.